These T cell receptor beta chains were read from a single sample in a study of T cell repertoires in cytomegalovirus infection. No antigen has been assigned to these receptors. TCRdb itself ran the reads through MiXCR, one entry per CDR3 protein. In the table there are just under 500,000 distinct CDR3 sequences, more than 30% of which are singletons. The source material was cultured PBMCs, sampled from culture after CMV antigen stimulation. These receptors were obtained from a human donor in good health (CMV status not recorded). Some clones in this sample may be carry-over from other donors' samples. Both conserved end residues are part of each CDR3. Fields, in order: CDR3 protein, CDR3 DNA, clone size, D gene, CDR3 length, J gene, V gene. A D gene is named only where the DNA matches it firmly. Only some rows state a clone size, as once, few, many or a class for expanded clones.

CDR3 protein: CASSFGRGYRPEQFF
CDR3 DNA: TGTGCCAGCAGCTTCGGGAGGGGATACAGGCCGGAACAGTTCTTC
clone size: .
D gene: TRBD2
CDR3 length: 15
J gene: TRBJ2-1
V gene: TRBV7-9

CDR3 protein: CASNAGSSYNEQFF
CDR3 DNA: TGTGCCAGCAACGCGGGAAGCTCCTACAATGAGCAGTTCTTC
clone size: .
D gene: .
CDR3 length: 14
J gene: TRBJ2-1
V gene: TRBV11-3

CDR3 protein: CASSLGNSPNQPQHF
CDR3 DNA: TGTGCCAGCAGTTTAGGTAACAGCCCCAATCAGCCCCAGCATTTT
clone size: .
D gene: .
CDR3 length: 15
J gene: TRBJ1-5
V gene: TRBV12-3/TRBV12-4

CDR3 protein: CSVPKGSDFLAETQYF
CDR3 DNA: TGCAGCGTTCCGAAAGGTTCTGACTTCCTGGCTGAGACCCAGTACTTC
clone size: .
D gene: .
CDR3 length: 16
J gene: TRBJ2-5
V gene: TRBV29-1

CDR3 protein: CASRGTGDWDNEQFF
CDR3 DNA: TGTGCCAGTAGGGGGACAGGGGATTGGGACAATGAGCAGTTCTTC
clone size: .
D gene: TRBD1
CDR3 length: 15
J gene: TRBJ2-1
V gene: TRBV19

CDR3 protein: CASSEEGQGGGYTF
CDR3 DNA: TGTGCCAGCAGTGAAGAGGGGCAGGGTGGCGGCTACACCTTC
clone size: .
D gene: .
CDR3 length: 14
J gene: TRBJ1-2
V gene: TRBV2

CDR3 protein: CAISDVTEGLGEKLFF
CDR3 DNA: TGTGCCATCAGTGATGTCACCGAGGGTTTGGGGGAAAAACTGTTTTTT
clone size: .
D gene: .
CDR3 length: 16
J gene: TRBJ1-4
V gene: TRBV10-3

CDR3 protein: CASSQGTSGVEQYF
CDR3 DNA: TGTGCCAGCAGCCAAGGGACTAGCGGGGTCGAGCAGTACTTC
clone size: .
D gene: TRBD2
CDR3 length: 14
J gene: TRBJ2-7
V gene: TRBV6-6

CDR3 protein: CATSDFRGSSYNEQFF
CDR3 DNA: TGTGCCACCAGTGATTTCCGCGGGAGCTCCTACAATGAGCAGTTCTTC
clone size: .
D gene: TRBD2
CDR3 length: 16
J gene: TRBJ2-1
V gene: TRBV24-1

CDR3 protein: CASSDGRRAGELFF
CDR3 DNA: TGCGCCAGCAGTGACGGGAGGAGGGCCGGGGAGCTGTTTTTT
clone size: few
D gene: TRBD2
CDR3 length: 14
J gene: TRBJ2-2
V gene: TRBV10-2

CDR3 protein: CASSGPGPGDWETQYF
CDR3 DNA: TGTGCCAGCAGCGGCCCGGGCCCAGGGGACTGGGAGACCCAGTACTTC
clone size: few
D gene: .
CDR3 length: 16
J gene: TRBJ2-5
V gene: TRBV3-1

CDR3 protein: CASSPHINLNTEAFF
CDR3 DNA: TGTGCCAGCAGCCCGCACATAAACTTGAACACTGAAGCTTTCTTT
clone size: many
D gene: .
CDR3 length: 15
J gene: TRBJ1-1
V gene: TRBV7-8

CDR3 protein: CAIKGTDQETQYF
CDR3 DNA: TGTGCCATCAAAGGGACAGACCAAGAGACCCAGTACTTC
clone size: .
D gene: TRBD1
CDR3 length: 13
J gene: TRBJ2-5
V gene: TRBV10-3

CDR3 protein: CASSSPVTNGDYGYTF
CDR3 DNA: TGTGCCAGCAGCTCGCCCGTCACCAACGGGGACTATGGCTACACCTTC
clone size: few
D gene: .
CDR3 length: 16
J gene: TRBJ1-2
V gene: TRBV11-2